Ten or more counts support the clone carrying this T cell receptor beta chain. TCRbeta library preparation incorporated unique molecular identifiers. One entry per CDR3 protein, called by TCRdb with MiXCR from the PCR reads. The sample lists some 250,000 distinct CDR3 sequences, around 11% occurring once. This sample is drawn from a study of T-cell reconstitution after alpha-beta-depleted transplantation in children. This clonotype was obtained from a human donor who donated a stem cell graft to a child with acute lymphoblastic leukemia. This specimen consisted of PBMCs from the stem cell graft donor, obtained from the stem cell graft.

The CDR3 here is CASSLWDRVYNEQFF. The CDR3 coding sequence is TGTGCCAGCAGTTTGTGGGACAGGGTCTACAATGAGCAGTTCTTC. The chain has TRBV12-3 or TRBV12-4 and TRBJ2-1; 9 nucleotides match TRBD1. This CDR3 has 15 residues. J gave up 3 bases and V 3 bases, and 3 bases lay outside the gene matches.